Listed below are T cell receptor beta chains from one sample, sequenced in a study of T cell responses to AZD1222 COVID-19 vaccine. Here immunoSEQ multiplex PCR was the method, and the copy in TCRdb shows in-frame clones only, minus some. The profile shows around 160,000 clones, about 92% of them singletons. The starting material was peripheral blood, obtained 28 days after the second AZD1222 dose. These receptor sequences come from an adult who received the AZD1222 COVID-19 vaccine. Both conserved end residues are part of each CDR3. Each record gives: clone size, J gene, D gene, V gene, CDR3 DNA, CDR3 protein. The D gene is left open where the match is weak. Clone size is given for some rows only: seen once, a few or many times, or a class if the clone is expanded.

clone size: NA
J gene: TRBJ2-7
D gene: TRBD1
V gene: TRBV5-1
CDR3 DNA: TGCGCCAGCAGCTTGAGACAGGGGGGCCACGAGCAGTACTTC
CDR3 protein: CASSLRQGGHEQYF

clone size: NA
J gene: TRBJ2-2
D gene: TRBD1
V gene: TRBV7-3
CDR3 DNA: TGTGCCAGCAGCTCAGGTTCAGGGGGCAACACCGGGGAGCTGTTTTTT
CDR3 protein: CASSSGSGGNTGELFF

clone size: NA
J gene: TRBJ1-2
D gene: NA
V gene: TRBV5-1
CDR3 DNA: TGCGCCAGCAGCTTGGGGGATGCTAACTATGGCTACACCTTC
CDR3 protein: CASSLGDANYGYTF

clone size: NA
J gene: TRBJ1-3
D gene: NA
V gene: TRBV9
CDR3 DNA: TGTGCCAGCAGCGTATCGGGACAAGTCTCTGGAAACACCATATATTTT
CDR3 protein: CASSVSGQVSGNTIYF

clone size: NA
J gene: TRBJ2-7
D gene: NA
V gene: TRBV3-1/TRBV3-2
CDR3 DNA: TGTGCCAGCAGCCCCCTTGGGCTACTTAACGAGCAGTACTTC
CDR3 protein: CASSPLGLLNEQYF

clone size: NA
J gene: TRBJ1-2
D gene: TRBD1
V gene: TRBV7-2
CDR3 DNA: TGTGCCAGCAGCTTACAGGGGGCGAGAAATTATGGCTACACCTTC
CDR3 protein: CASSLQGARNYGYTF

clone size: once
J gene: TRBJ1-1
D gene: NA
V gene: TRBV4-2
CDR3 DNA: TGTGCCAGCAGCCGTCGATCCGGGACAAGGAACACTGAAGCTTTCTTT
CDR3 protein: CASSRRSGTRNTEAFF

clone size: NA
J gene: TRBJ1-2
D gene: NA
V gene: TRBV20-1
CDR3 DNA: TGCAGCGTACAAGGCGTTGGCTACACCTTC
CDR3 protein: CSVQGVGYTF

clone size: NA
J gene: TRBJ1-1
D gene: NA
V gene: TRBV7-8
CDR3 DNA: TGTGCCAGCAGCACTCCGACAAAATTCACTGAAGCTTTCTTT
CDR3 protein: CASSTPTKFTEAFF

clone size: NA
J gene: TRBJ1-1
D gene: NA
V gene: TRBV5-1
CDR3 DNA: TGCGCCAGCAGCAAGCCGGGACATGCATCTGAAGCTTTCTTT
CDR3 protein: CASSKPGHASEAFF

clone size: NA
J gene: TRBJ2-5
D gene: TRBD1
V gene: TRBV6-5
CDR3 DNA: TGTGCCAGCAGTTACCAGGGGGCGGGAGAGACCCAGTACTTC
CDR3 protein: CASSYQGAGETQYF

clone size: NA
J gene: TRBJ1-2
D gene: TRBD1
V gene: TRBV7-2
CDR3 DNA: TGTGCCAGCAGCTTAGACAGGGGTAACTATGGCTACACCTTC
CDR3 protein: CASSLDRGNYGYTF

clone size: NA
J gene: TRBJ2-7
D gene: NA
V gene: TRBV5-6
CDR3 DNA: TGTGCCAGCAGCCTTGACGGAGACGAGCAGTACTTC
CDR3 protein: CASSLDGDEQYF

clone size: NA
J gene: TRBJ1-2
D gene: NA
V gene: TRBV5-6
CDR3 DNA: TGTGCCAGCAGCTTTCCAAGGACAGTCGGGGCCTACACCTTC
CDR3 protein: CASSFPRTVGAYTF

clone size: NA
J gene: TRBJ1-1
D gene: NA
V gene: TRBV2
CDR3 DNA: TGTGCCAGCAGTGGTAAGGGGTCTGGTGTCAGAAACACTGAAGCTTTCTTT
CDR3 protein: CASSGKGSGVRNTEAFF

clone size: few
J gene: TRBJ2-3
D gene: TRBD1
V gene: TRBV5-1
CDR3 DNA: TGCGCCAGCACCTACACAGGGGGTCGGACAGATACGCAGTATTTT
CDR3 protein: CASTYTGGRTDTQYF

clone size: NA
J gene: TRBJ1-2
D gene: NA
V gene: TRBV6-1
CDR3 DNA: TGTGCCAGCAGTGAAGAACACTACTATGGCTACACCTTC
CDR3 protein: CASSEEHYYGYTF

clone size: few
J gene: TRBJ1-1
D gene: TRBD1
V gene: TRBV18
CDR3 DNA: TGTGCCAGCTCAGGACAGGCAAACACTGAAGCTTTCTTT
CDR3 protein: CASSGQANTEAFF

clone size: NA
J gene: TRBJ2-3
D gene: TRBD1
V gene: TRBV7-2
CDR3 DNA: TGTGCCAGCAGCTTAGGGTCACAGTCGACAGGGTCCCCAGATACGCAGTATTTT
CDR3 protein: CASSLGSQSTGSPDTQYF

clone size: NA
J gene: TRBJ2-3
D gene: TRBD2
V gene: TRBV10-1
CDR3 DNA: TGCGCCAGCAGTGAGCTAGCGGGGGCGTTGGATACGCAGTATTTT
CDR3 protein: CASSELAGALDTQYF

clone size: NA
J gene: TRBJ2-1
D gene: TRBD1
V gene: TRBV9
CDR3 DNA: TGTGCCAGCAGTAGCTCCGGACAGGGCTACAATGAGCAGTTCTTC
CDR3 protein: CASSSSGQGYNEQFF

clone size: once
J gene: TRBJ1-4
D gene: TRBD1
V gene: TRBV4-1
CDR3 DNA: TGCGCCAGCAGCCGACTAAGGGGGACAGGGCGTCAAAATGAAAAACTGTTTTTT
CDR3 protein: CASSRLRGTGRQNEKLFF